Following are 32 T cell receptor beta chains from one sample sequenced in a study of OX40 agonist ivuxolimab in advanced cancers. Clones were read by immunoSEQ multiplex PCR, and TCRdb kept only the in-frame ones, dropping some. This sample has 40,000 or so clones; nearly 90% occur once, and the top ten carry roughly 18%. This specimen was CD4+ or CD8+ T cells sorted from blood, taken in a trial of the OX40 agonist ivuxolimab. These receptor sequences come from an adult with an advanced solid tumor such as melanoma, head and neck, liver or kidney cancer.

This chain uses TRBV19 with TRBJ2-5; no clear D gene. Trimming took 1 base from V and 7 from J, leaving 10 bases between them. This CDR3 has 13 amino acids. Germline-derived CDR1 and CDR2 are LNHDA and SQIVND (reference sequence). The CDR3 here is CASSIAPGSTQYF. The CDR3 DNA follows: TGTGCCAGTAGTATAGCCCCCGGCTCGACCCAGTACTTC. Full variable domain (missing parts from reference TRBV19 and TRBJ2-5): DGGITQSPKYLFRKEGQNVTLSCEQNLNHDAMYWYRQDPGQGLRLIYYSQIVNDFQKGDIAEGYSVSREKKESFPLTVTSAQKNPTAFYLCASSIAPGSTQYFGPGTRLLVL.

This clone has just one count. The chain has TRBV5-1 and TRBJ1-1; 8 bases map to TRBD1. Germline V CDR1 and CDR2: SGHRS, YFSETQ. The CDR3 sequence is 15 residues long. V lost 2 bases to trimming and J lost 1 base; unmatched junction nucleotides: 4. Here the CDR3 DNA reads TGCGCCAGCAGCTTCTCCGGACAGGGGAACACTGAAGCTTTCTTT. Its translation: CASSFSGQGNTEAFF.

As DNA, the CDR3 is TGTGCCAGCAGCTCCGGACGGACGAACACTGAAGCTTTCTTT. Encoded protein: CASSSGRTNTEAFF. The chain is built from TRBV7-8 and TRBJ1-1; D is uncertain. Germline CDR1 and CDR2: SGHVS and FQNEAQ. The CDR3 has 14 amino acids. The germline V and J ends were trimmed by 4 bases and 1 base, with 10 bases remaining between them.

The rearrangement joins TRBV6-6 to TRBJ2-1; D is perhaps TRBD1 or TRBD2 (6 bases each). Germline CDR1 MNHNY, CDR2 SVGAGI (reference sequence). V lost 4 bases, J lost 5 bases, and 15 bases lay in between. The CDR3 covers 15 residues. The CDR3 sequence: CASSSTAGQDNEQFF. In DNA, the CDR3 is TGTGCCAGCAGTTCAACCGCGGGACAAGACAATGAGCAGTTCTTC.

The J gene is TRBJ1-6, the V gene TRBV7-9, with TRBD1 as a possible D gene (5 bases). Germline V gives CDR1 SEHNR, CDR2 FQNEAQ (reference sequence). V lost 3 bases and J 7 bases, leaving 10 bases between the germline ends. The CDR3 consists of 14 residues. CDR3 coding DNA: TGTGCCAGCAGCTTCGGGGGTCGAAATTCACCCCTCCACTTT. Amino acids: CASSFGGRNSPLHF. The full variable domain, with the rest looked up from reference TRBV7-9 and TRBJ1-6, is DTGVSQNPRHKITKRGQNVTFRCDPISEHNRLYWYRQTLGQGPEFLTYFQNEAQLEKSRLLSDRFSAERPKGSFSTLEIQRTEQGDSAMYLCASSFGGRNSPLHFGNGTRLTVT.

This chain links TRBV19 with TRBJ2-1; 11 nucleotides align to TRBD1. Germline CDR1 LNHDA, CDR2 SQIVND (reference sequence). The CDR3 loop spans 15 amino acids. V dropped 9 bases and J dropped 2; count of bases not matched to a gene: 6. The CDR3 DNA reads TGTGCCAGCGCTAGGACAGGGGGCGCCTACAATGAGCAGTTCTTC. Protein sequence: CASARTGGAYNEQFF.

This clone was detected a few times. This chain connects TRBV2 to TRBJ2-7; D is undetermined. CDR3 length: 13 amino acids. CDR1 and CDR2 from the germline V gene are SNHLY and FYNNEI. V dropped 3 bases and J dropped 2 bases, with 8 bases sitting between them. The CDR3 DNA follows: TGTGCCAGCAGTGATGTCGGAACCTACGAGCAGTACGTC. Protein: CASSDVGTYEQYV.

The chain carries TRBV2 and TRBJ2-5, with 7 bases matching TRBD1. The CDR3 is 16 residues long. The junction had 14 bases not matched to a gene; V was cut back by 6 bases and J by 4 bases. Germline CDR1 reads SNHLY; CDR2 reads FYNNEI. Here the CDR3 DNA reads TGTGCCAGCAGGTCGACAGGGCGAGGCCGCCCAGAGACCCAGTACTTC. Translated: CASRSTGRGRPETQYF. Variable domain in full (rest from reference TRBV2 and TRBJ2-5): EPEVTQTPSHQVTQMGQEVILRCVPISNHLYFYWYRQILGQKVEFLVSFYNNEISEKSEIFDDQFSVERPDGSNFTLKIRSTKLEDSAMYFCASRSTGRGRPETQYFGPGTRLLVL.

The V and J genes are TRBV6-1 and TRBJ2-7; D uncertain. CDR1 MNHNS and CDR2 SASEGT come from the germline V gene. The CDR3 consists of 12 residues. The V and J ends lost 5 bases and 3 bases respectively, with 8 bases between them. CDR3 nucleotides: TGTGCCAGCAGTCGTGACGGCTACGAGCAGTACTTC. Translated: CASSRDGYEQYF.

The chain links TRBV4-3 to TRBJ2-7, with a possible D match to TRBD2 (6 bases). V shed 10 bases and J shed 0 bases, with 28 bases lying between them. Per germline, CDR1 LGHNA and CDR2 YSLEER. This CDR3 is 18 amino acids long. CDR3 coding DNA: TGCGCCACCAGAGATTTCCGGGACTTCCGGACAACCTCCTACGAGCAGTACGTC. Its translation: CATRDFRDFRTTSYEQYV.

This chain links TRBV19 with TRBJ1-3; TRBD1 aligns across 7 bases. Looked up from germline, CDR1 is LNHDA and CDR2 is SQIVND (reference sequence). This CDR3 contains 20 residues. With 7 bases clipped from V and 0 bases from J, the junction kept 21 bases outside the gene matches. The CDR3 DNA reads as TGTGCCAGTACCAGACTGCCGGGACAGCCTTCTCCACACTCTGGAAACACCATATATTTT. It yields the protein CASTRLPGQPSPHSGNTIYF.

The rearrangement links TRBV7-7 to TRBJ2-1; no firm D call. V dropped 5 bases and J dropped 0 bases, with 11 bases sitting between them. Germline V gene lookup returns CDR1 SSHAT and CDR2 FNYEAQ (reference sequence). The CDR3 length is 15 residues. In DNA form, the CDR3 reads TGTGCCAGCAGCAAGGACGAAAGCTCCTACAATGAGCAGTTCTTC. It encodes CASSKDESSYNEQFF.

This clone is a singleton in its sample. The V call is TRBV21-1, the J call TRBJ2-7. TRBV21-1 corresponds to a pseudogene. The CDR3 runs 11 residues. The CDR3 here is CASSKVGEQCV. DNA of the CDR3: TGTGCCAGCAGCAAAGTAGGCGAGCAGTGCGTC.

The chain carries TRBV28 and TRBJ2-5; 10 nucleotides line up with TRBD2. J was trimmed by 3 bases and V by 3 bases; bases with no gene match: 7. The CDR3 sequence is 16 residues long. Germline V gene lookup returns CDR1 MDHEN and CDR2 SYDVKM. The CDR3 DNA reads TGTGCCAGCAGTTTGATGCTAGCGGGGGTGGAAGAGACCCAGTACTTC. Protein sequence: CASSLMLAGVEETQYF.

V gene TRBV2 combines with J gene TRBJ1-1; no clear D. CDR1 and CDR2 (germline): SNHLY, FYNNEI. The CDR3 runs to 12 residues. Trimming took off 10 bases at V and 2 bases at J, with 11 bases between the two ends. Here the CDR3 reads CATVTRNTEAFF. The CDR3 region has the DNA TGTGCCACCGTAACAAGAAACACTGAAGCTTTCTTT.

V gene TRBV7-6 combines with J gene TRBJ1-2; weak D call: TRBD1 (5 bases). This CDR3 spans 15 amino acids. Germline V gives CDR1 SGHVS, CDR2 FNYEAQ. V lost 6 bases, J lost 3 bases, and 17 bases lay in between. CDR3 in DNA: TGTGCCAGCAGTGTTGGGGGACCGTGGGACTATGGCTACACCTTC. Protein: CASSVGGPWDYGYTF.

CDR3 sequence (DNA): TGTGCCAGCAGTGACTCAAGGGGCGTCTCCTACAATGAGCAGTTCTTC. The encoded protein is CASSDSRGVSYNEQFF. This chain uses TRBV6-4 with TRBJ2-1, with D maybe TRBD1 (5 bases). Germline V CDR1 and CDR2: MRHNA, SNTAGT. The CDR3 is 16 residues long. Trimming cost V 0 bases and J 0 bases, with 9 bases left between them.

This clone was detected only once. V usage is TRBV7-9 and J usage is TRBJ2-1, with TRBD2 as a possible D gene (7 bases). The V end lost 8 bases, the J end lost 5 bases, and 16 bases lay between the germline ends. Germline CDR1 and CDR2: SEHNR and FQNEAQ (reference sequence). CDR3 length equals 14 residues. CDR3 nucleotide sequence: TGTGCCAGCGCTCCGGGGGGCGCGAACAATGAGCAGTTCTTC. Protein: CASAPGGANNEQFF.

V usage is TRBV19 and J usage is TRBJ2-2; 11 bases map to TRBD2. The CDR3 length is 18 residues. Per germline, CDR1 LNHDA and CDR2 SQIVND (reference sequence). J lost 5 bases, V lost 4 bases, and 12 bases had no gene match. The CDR3 nucleotides read TGTGCCAGTAGTAATAGCGGGGGGGTCATCGCGGGAACCGGGGAGCTGTTTTTT. Its translation is CASSNSGGVIAGTGELFF.

The chain joins TRBV28 to TRBJ2-3, with D unresolved. CDR3 size: 13 residues. The V end lost 9 bases, the J end lost 1 base, and 11 bases lay between the germline ends. Looked up from germline, CDR1 is MDHEN and CDR2 is SYDVKM. CDR3 sequence: CASPVVGTDTQYF. For the CDR3, the DNA is TGTGCCAGTCCGGTCGTAGGCACAGATACGCAGTATTTT.

The rearrangement links TRBV6-5 to TRBJ1-2; D is unclear. The CDR3 runs to 15 residues. V was trimmed by 0 bases and J by 3 bases, leaving 11 bases between them. Germline CDR1 and CDR2: MNHEY and SVGAGI. CDR3 bases: TGTGCCAGCAGTTACTCGCCCGGCTCCCACTATGGCTACACCTTC. This encodes CASSYSPGSHYGYTF.

The chain joins TRBV7-2 to TRBJ2-1; 11 nucleotides line up with TRBD2. This CDR3 has 15 amino acids. With V trimmed by 4 bases and J by 9 bases, 8 bases remained unmatched. Germline CDR1 is SGHTA and CDR2 is FQGNSA. CDR3 sequence (DNA): TGTGCCAGCAGCTCGCTAGCGGGGGGAATGGGTGAGCAGTTCTTC. This encodes CASSSLAGGMGEQFF.

The CDR3 coding sequence is TGTGCCAGCAGCTTAACGTTGTCTGAGGGTGAAGCTTTCTTT. The encoded protein is CASSLTLSEGEAFF. The chain joins TRBV7-3 to TRBJ1-1; D not certain. The germline V gene has CDR1 SGHTA and CDR2 FQGTGA. Trimming took off 0 bases at V and 7 bases at J, with 12 bases between the two ends. This CDR3 has 14 amino acids.

This chain links TRBV5-5 with TRBJ2-2; TRBD1 is a possible D gene (6 bases). V shed 1 base and J shed 1 base, with 20 bases lying between them. CDR1 and CDR2 from the germline V gene are SGHKS and YYEKEE (reference sequence). CDR3 length equals 19 residues. This CDR3 is CASSLWETGRLWNTGELFF. CDR3 bases: TGTGCCAGCAGCTTGTGGGAGACAGGCCGTCTTTGGAACACCGGGGAGCTGTTTTTT.

V usage is TRBV28 and J usage is TRBJ1-1; 8 bases are a match to TRBD1. The CDR3 is made up of 12 amino acids. Germline-derived CDR1 and CDR2 are MDHEN and SYDVKM. V lost 6 bases to trimming and J lost 5 bases; unmatched junction nucleotides: 2. The CDR3 DNA is TGTGCCAGCAGCAGGGGGCGAACTGAAGCTTTCTTT. Its translation: CASSRGRTEAFF.

V usage is TRBV5-5 and J usage is TRBJ1-4; the D is unclear. V dropped 2 bases and J dropped 7 bases, with 12 bases sitting between them. This CDR3 has 14 residues. The V gene's germline CDR1 is SGHKS and CDR2 YYEKEE (reference sequence). In nucleotides, the CDR3 is TGTGCCAGCAGCTTCTGGGGATATCGTGAAAAACTGTTTTTT. Protein: CASSFWGYREKLFF.

The chain is built from TRBV10-1 and TRBJ1-2, with 10 bases lining up with TRBD1. This CDR3 has 14 residues. Germline CDR1 WNHNN, CDR2 SYGVQD (reference sequence). Unmatched junction bases numbered 6, after V lost 3 bases and J lost 8 bases. In DNA form, the CDR3 reads TGCGCCAGCAGTGAAAGCGGGACAGGGGTAGGCTACACCTTC. As protein: CASSESGTGVGYTF.

The CDR3 here is CASSPWPLGGDTQYF. The CDR3 nucleotides are TGTGCCAGCAGCCCCTGGCCGTTAGGAGGAGATACGCAGTATTTT. The rearrangement uses TRBV5-8 and TRBJ2-3, with D possibly TRBD2 on 5 matching bases. The germline CDR1 and CDR2 sequences are SGHTS and YDEGEE. Trimming shortened V by 4 bases and J by 5 bases, and 17 bases separated the two germline ends. The CDR3 has 15 residues.

The chain is built from TRBV18 and TRBJ2-1; 12 nucleotides align to TRBD1. The CDR3 contains 19 residues. Trimming took 3 bases from V and 5 from J; bases not matched to a gene: 14. The germline CDR1 and CDR2 sequences are KGHSH and LQKENI. The CDR3 here is CASSPYRDRGLQADNEQFF. The DNA of the CDR3 is TGTGCCAGCTCACCTTACCGGGACAGGGGGCTGCAGGCAGACAATGAGCAGTTCTTC.

The chain is built from TRBV5-8 and TRBJ2-7; TRBD2 matches 7 bases. With V trimmed by 0 bases and J by 9 bases, 9 bases remained unmatched. There are 14 residues in the CDR3. Germline lookup yields CDR1 SGHTS and CDR2 YDEGEE. As DNA, the CDR3 is TGTGCCAGCAGCTTGGTAGGGGCACGGGAGGCGCAGTACTTC. As protein: CASSLVGAREAQYF. The full variable domain, in which reference TRBV5-8 and TRBJ2-7 provide the parts outside the CDR3, is EAGVTQSPTHLIKTRGQQATLRCSPISGHTSVYWYQQALGLGLQFLLWYDEGEERNRGNFPPRFSGRQFPNYSSELNVNALELEDSALYLCASSLVGAREAQYFGPGTRLTVT.

This clone turned up a few times. The CDR3 sequence: CASSYRGLQPQHF. The CDR3 nucleotides are TGTGCCAGCAGTTACAGGGGGCTTCAGCCCCAGCATTTT. V gene TRBV6-5 combines with J gene TRBJ1-5, with 7 bases identical to TRBD1. Losses at the gene ends were 2 bases for V and 6 bases for J; bases not matched to a gene: 1. This CDR3 is built from 13 residues. The germline gives CDR1 MNHEY, CDR2 SVGAGI.

The V call is TRBV28, the J call TRBJ2-7, with D perhaps being TRBD1 or TRBD2 (6 bases each). The ends were cut back, 5 bases at V and 5 bases at J, with 13 bases in the middle. The CDR3 is 13 residues long. Looked up from germline, CDR1 is MDHEN and CDR2 is SYDVKM. CDR3 loop: CASSRRGAHEQYF. Here the CDR3 DNA reads TGTGCCAGCAGTCGGAGGGGGGCCCACGAGCAGTACTTC.